This paragraph covers one TCR beta chain sequence. Its recognized antigen is unknown. No base-level quality is on record; no much larger clone is a single base apart. Using the deep immunoSEQ assay, multiplex PCR amplified TCR CDR3 regions from genomic DNA. Genomic DNA extracted from each cell subset was distributed evenly over all wells of several immunoSEQ 96-well plates, and each plate served as one replicate. For sorted subsets, each replicate PCR was loaded with around 220 ng genomic DNA, equivalent to 25,000 to 30,000 T cell genomes. Purified libraries were quantified with a Qubit 3.0 fluorometer, sized on a Bioanalyzer 2100, and re-quantified with the KAPA Library Quantification kit. Each immunoSEQ 96-well plate was sequenced on its own single-read 150-cycle Illumina NextSeq 550 flow cell. On the study's bioinformatics: The immunoSEQ output contained only junctional sequences without quality scores, so filtering could not match that applied to full-length reads. To assign V/J genes and CDR3, sequences were annotated using PyIR, a Python wrapper for IgBLAST v1.9, with IMGT germline references. Reads with weak V/J assignments (E-value above 1e-6), missing CDR3, stop codons, out-of-frame junctions, or ambiguous translated residues were removed. V3J clonotypes were defined by identical inferred V gene, J gene, and CDR3 amino acid sequence. The percentage overlap between two repertoires was calculated by dividing the number of shared unique clonotypes by the size of the smaller repertoire. Richness of each repertoire was evaluated using RTK rarefaction, the Chao1 estimator, and Recon v2.1 estimates of unobserved clonotypes. Generation probabilities for all TCRbeta clonotypes obtained by the gDNA method from four donors were computed using OLGA. This is the immuneACCESS table as TCRdb keeps it, with only in-frame sequences that have V and J called. A part of the clones is gone; compared with another copy, unresolved V genes explain less than half, and the rest is unexplained. That table is the source of V, J and clone size, and D and trimming were worked out from the DNA. Counted in this sample were around 600,000 clones; about 96% of them appeared once. Of the sample, approximately 0.057% is held by the ten largest clones.

The CDR1 and CDR2 encoded by the germline V gene are SGDLS and YYNGEE. V is trimmed back by 5 bases and J by 3 bases, and the junction contains 8 bases that no gene match accounts for. From its cysteine to its phenylalanine, the CDR3 spans 15 amino acids. Only the CDR3 portion is preserved as DNA: 45 bases, with reading frame beginning at the first base. The data were obtained in a study of shared clonotypes between healthy human individuals (dated by TCRdb to about 2020). At the level of the whole study: A couple of women and a few men aged 18 to 49 years were included in the cohort. For each donor, three plates each were used for CD4 naive and CD4 memory, two plates were used for CD8 naive, and one plate was used for CD8 memory. To estimate repertoire size and how much clonotype sharing occurs between individuals, the study deeply sequenced the blood TCR repertoires of about 5 healthy adults. Libraries were prepared and TCR repertoires were sequenced by different laboratories using diverse techniques, in order to increase sequencing depth and limit assay-specific biases. Between about 0.8 and 8.9 billion PBMCs per donor were obtained by leukapheresis. Beyond this particular receptor, the publication reports: Naive subsets generally had larger estimated clonotype richness than memory subsets did. Rarefaction of sorted-subset datasets indicated incomplete sequencing despite the large sequencing depth. Sampling was restricted to blood, and TCR repertoires in tissue are likely to differ from TCR repertoires in blood. About 5% of naive CD4, 3.5% of naive CD8, roughly 2.4% of memory CD4, and about 0.4% of memory CD8 clonotypes were shared across four donors. Because the study included a small number of donors, the genetic and exposure-history diversity represented was limited. Pairwise subsampling indicated that sequencing depth was expected to affect the degree of clonotype sharing among donors. Compared with non-shared clonotypes, clonotypes shared by all four sorted-subset donors had higher generation probabilities.

The donors were healthy, HIV-negative adults with no recently reported acute infections or vaccinations. Only Caucasian adults living in Nashville, Tennessee, USA were represented among the donors. CD4+ T cells were enriched through magnetic negative selection, after which naive cells were positively selected on CD45RA and the remaining negative fraction served as the memory subset. Blood was collected by leukapheresis, and PBMCs were isolated by Ficoll-Histopaque density gradient centrifugation and then cryopreserved in liquid nitrogen vapor phase. Analytical flow cytometry was used to check the purity and quantity of each magnetically sorted T cell population. Each sorted fraction had its genomic DNA isolated and then quantified by UV absorbance on a Nanodrop 2000c.

The chain is encoded by TRBV9 joined to TRBJ2-3; 8 central bases correspond to TRBD1. The source is a woman aged 25 to 39 in good health. What was sequenced was naive CD4+ T cells sorted from blood. This sample's cell subset or site label indicates: CD45RA+ positively selected. This receptor has the CDR3 CASSMSQGATDTQYF. The DNA is as follows: TGTGCCAGCAGTATGAGTCAGGGGGCGACAGATACGCAGTATTTT.